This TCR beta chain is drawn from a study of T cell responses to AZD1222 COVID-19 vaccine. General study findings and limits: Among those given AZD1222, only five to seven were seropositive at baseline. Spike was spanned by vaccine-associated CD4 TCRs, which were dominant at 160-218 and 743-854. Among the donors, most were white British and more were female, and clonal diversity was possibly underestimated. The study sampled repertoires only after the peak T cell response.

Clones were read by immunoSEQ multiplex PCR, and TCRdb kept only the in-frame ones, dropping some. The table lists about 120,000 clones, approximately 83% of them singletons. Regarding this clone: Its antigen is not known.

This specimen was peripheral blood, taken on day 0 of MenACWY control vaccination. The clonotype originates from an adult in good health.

Written as DNA, the CDR3 is TGTGCCAGCAGGCGTAGCGGGGCGAACCAAGAGACCCAGTACTTC. This encodes CASRRSGANQETQYF. This chain joins TRBV11-2 and TRBJ2-5; 8 bases match TRBD2. Trimming took 6 bases from V and 0 from J; bases not matched to a gene: 6. The CDR3 is 15 amino acids. CDR1 and CDR2 (germline): SGHAT, FQNNGV.